These 2 T cell receptor beta chains originate from one sample sequenced in a study of prognosis after radiotherapy for stage I lung cancer. The TCR beta CDR3 region was amplified from genomic DNA, with two rounds of multiplex PCR being used for the amplification. Amplification during the initial PCR round employed primers specific to each TRBV and TRBJ gene. TCRdb redid the calling of the multiplex PCR reads with MiXCR, one entry per CDR3 protein. The top ten hold around 7% of the sample, which has 9,500 to 13,000 distinct CDR3 sequences, roughly 51% seen once. The source was PBMCs, collected before or after stereotactic body radiation therapy (not recorded which). Source of these receptors: a donor over 45 with non-small cell lung cancer.

This clonotype was found many times. The rearrangement joins TRBV9 to TRBJ2-5; D perhaps matches TRBD2 (6 bases). The length of the CDR3 is 14 residues. From germline, CDR1 is SGDLS and CDR2 YYNGEE. Trimming removed 3 bases at V and 0 bases at J, with 9 bases between. The DNA of the CDR3 is TGTGCCAGCAGCGGTAGCGGATACCAAGAGACCCAGTACTTC. Translation gives CASSGSGYQETQYF.

This clonotype is labeled medium-sized. The chain combines TRBV19 with TRBJ2-1; TRBD2 matches 10 bases. This CDR3 is 20 amino acids long. With 4 bases clipped from V and 0 bases from J, the junction kept 15 bases outside the gene matches. Germline-derived CDR1 and CDR2 are LNHDA and SQIVND (reference sequence). The CDR3 bases are TGTGCCAGTAGTAATTTTGGGACTACGGCTAGCGGGAGCTCCTACAATGAGCAGTTCTTC. It codes for CASSNFGTTASGSSYNEQFF.